This record looks at one T cell receptor beta chain sequence and its context. Deletions cut 5 bases from V and 2 bases from J, with 13 bases between. This CDR3 comprises 13 residues. CDR1 is DFQATT, CDR2 SNEGSKA, per germline (reference sequence). A second PCR of 7 to 11 cycles used a sample-barcoded 5' primer and a J-beta primer mix. TCRdb used MiXCR to reprocess the 5' RACE reads, holding one entry per CDR3 protein. Of over a million distinct CDR3 sequences listed, under 55% are singletons. This entry is derived from a study of blood T cells in healthy people across ages. The sequenced sample consisted of blood. The rearrangement uses TRBV20-1 and TRBJ2-7; D possibly corresponds to TRBD2 (7 bases). The sequence came from a woman between 18 and 30 years old in good health. The CDR3 DNA is TGCAGTGCTGGCTCGGGGGGCACCTACGAGCAGTACTTC. Amino acid sequence: CSAGSGGTYEQYF.